This T cell receptor (beta chain) was identified during a study of blood T cells in healthy people across ages. CDR1 KGHDR and CDR2 SFDVKD come from the germline V gene. With V trimmed by 5 bases and J by 2 bases, 6 bases remained unmatched. The CDR3 is 15 amino acids. It was with a sample-barcoded 5' primer and a J-beta primer mix that a second PCR of roughly 7 to 12 cycles was run. TCRdb recomputed calls from the 5' RACE reads with MiXCR, one row per CDR3 protein. The table has some 900,000 distinct CDR3 sequences, about 48% seen once. The V and J genes are TRBV24-1 and TRBJ2-5; 8 nucleotides agree with TRBD1. The sample consisted of blood. The TCR originated in a man younger than 45 in good health. CDR3 loop: CATSVSGGIQETQYF. The CDR3, as DNA: TGTGCCACCAGTGTATCAGGGGGCATACAAGAGACCCAGTACTTC.